This T cell receptor (beta chain) stems from a study of cytomegalovirus exposure and HLA in healthy donors. Study details: For the approximately 390 genotyped donors, 65% to 90% fell within the Caucasian-associated ancestry cluster.

As to this clone: Its antigen is undetermined.

In the PCR, 60 Vbeta and 13 Jbeta primers were used. Assay used: immunoSEQ multiplex PCR; TCRdb lists only in-frame clones, some missing. The sample table sets out approximately 110,000 clones. The study, taken as a whole, reports: Overall, approximately 150 TCR beta chains were annotated as cytomegalovirus-associated.

This CDR3 contains 15 residues. The germline V and J ends were trimmed by 5 bases and 1 base, with 15 bases remaining between them. Per the germline V gene, CDR1 is MNHEY and CDR2 is SMNVEV (reference sequence). The donors were healthy bone marrow donors. Donors were ostensibly healthy at sampling, although undocumented immune exposures were probable. The V and J genes are TRBV27 and TRBJ2-7; weak D call: TRBD1 (7 bases). The sample taken for sequencing was PBMCs. This TCR was sampled from a man between 18 and 35 years old in good health and CMV-seronegative. CDR3 bases: TGTGCCAGCAGTACCACGCGGGACAGTTCCTACGAGCAGTACTTC. Its protein product is CASSTTRDSSYEQYF.